The 15 T cell receptor beta chains below all came from one sample that was sequenced in a study of T cell responses to AZD1222 COVID-19 vaccine. Profiled with immunoSEQ multiplex PCR; TCRdb holds only in-frame clones, not every one. Counted here are about 59,000 clones, over 80% occurring once; the ten biggest clones make up approximately 7%. The sequences come from peripheral blood, collected on day 0 of AZD1222 vaccination. All receptors come from an adult in good health.

The chain has TRBV29-1 and TRBJ2-1, with D maybe TRBD2 (5 bases). Looked up from germline, CDR1 is SQVTM and CDR2 is ANQGSEA. The CDR3 covers 16 residues. Trimming removed 3 bases at V and 1 base at J, with 16 bases between. CDR3 bases: TGCAGCGTTGAGGTGCTCTCCGGAGGTTCCTACAATGAGCAGTTCTTC. Protein sequence: CSVEVLSGGSYNEQFF.

The chain joins TRBV6-1 to TRBJ1-1, with D possibly being TRBD1 (5 bases). With 2 bases removed from V and 6 bases from J, the gap between germline ends came to 13 bases. CDR3 size: 14 residues. CDR1 is MNHNS, CDR2 SASEGT, per germline. The CDR3 sequence: CASSEWGDRSEAFF. CDR3 in DNA: TGTGCCAGCAGTGAATGGGGGGATCGGTCTGAAGCTTTCTTT.

The chain carries TRBV20-1 and TRBJ2-5; TRBD2 matches 10 bases. J lost 2 bases, V lost 6 bases, and 6 bases had no gene match. CDR3 length equals 14 residues. Per germline, CDR1 DFQATT and CDR2 SNEGSKA (reference sequence). CDR3 in amino acids: CSASSGGIQETQYF. The CDR3 DNA follows: TGCAGTGCCAGTAGCGGGGGGATTCAAGAGACCCAGTACTTC.

The chain employs TRBV18 and TRBJ2-7, with 7 bases identical to TRBD1. The V gene's germline CDR1 is KGHSH and CDR2 LQKENI. J was trimmed by 3 bases and V by 9 bases; bases with no gene match: 5. This CDR3 is 12 amino acids long. Here the CDR3 reads CASTGVGYEQYF. Here the CDR3 DNA reads TGTGCCAGTACAGGGGTAGGCTACGAGCAGTACTTC.

This chain connects TRBV15 to TRBJ2-7, with 8 bases lining up with TRBD1. The length of the CDR3 is 16 residues. The trim removed 0 bases at V and 4 bases at J, leaving 8 bases unmatched. Germline V gene data show CDR1 as LNHNV and CDR2 as YYDKDF (reference sequence). The CDR3 loop reads CATSRDLRTGLYEQYF. DNA of the CDR3: TGTGCCACCAGCAGAGATCTGAGGACAGGGCTTTACGAGCAGTACTTC.

The V and J genes are TRBV4-3 and TRBJ2-7; tentatively, D is TRBD2 (5 bases). CDR1 is LGHNA and CDR2 is YSLEER in the germline V gene. The V gene lost 4 bases and the J gene lost 0 bases, with 13 bases spanning the gap. There are 15 residues in the CDR3. The CDR3: CASSLLRAGSYEQYF. CDR3 in DNA: TGCGCCAGCAGCCTCCTGAGGGCAGGCTCCTACGAGCAGTACTTC.

The V call is TRBV5-8, the J call TRBJ2-1, with 9 nucleotides matching TRBD1. The V segment lost 6 bases and the J segment 0 bases; nucleotides outside the gene matches: 4. CDR3 length equals 15 residues. The germline V gene encodes CDR1 SGHTS and CDR2 YDEGEE. The CDR3, as DNA: TGTGCCAGCATCCGACAGGGGGGCTCCTACAATGAGCAGTTCTTC. Protein: CASIRQGGSYNEQFF.

This chain links TRBV28 with TRBJ1-2; D is undetermined. Germline loops: CDR1 MDHEN, CDR2 SYDVKM. V was clipped by 2 bases and J by 5 bases, with 12 bases between them. CDR3 size: 14 residues. The CDR3 nucleotides read TGTGCCAGCAGTTTAGGCCACCCTGAATATGGCTACACCTTC. It specifies CASSLGHPEYGYTF.

The gene calls are TRBV19 and TRBJ2-1; D is uncertain. Germline V gene sequence: CDR1 LNHDA, CDR2 SQIVND (reference sequence). V was cut by 3 bases and J by 5 bases, with 11 bases left in between. The CDR3 totals 14 residues. DNA of the CDR3: TGTGCCAGTAGTATGTATAGGAACCACAATGAGCAGTTCTTC. It specifies CASSMYRNHNEQFF. Using reference TRBV19 and TRBJ2-1 for the parts outside the CDR3, the full variable domain is DGGITQSPKYLFRKEGQNVTLSCEQNLNHDAMYWYRQDPGQGLRLIYYSQIVNDFQKGDIAEGYSVSREKKESFPLTVTSAQKNPTAFYLCASSMYRNHNEQFFGPGTRLTVL.

The rearrangement joins TRBV5-1 to TRBJ2-1; D unresolved. The CDR3 is 14 amino acids. Germline V gene lookup returns CDR1 SGHRS and CDR2 YFSETQ. V shed 3 bases and J shed 2 bases, with 9 bases lying between them. The DNA for the CDR3 is TGCGCCAGCAGCTATGCGGTGGCCTACAATGAGCAGTTCTTC. This encodes CASSYAVAYNEQFF.

The V gene is TRBV3-1 (or the pseudogene TRBV3-2), the J gene TRBJ2-2, with D perhaps matching TRBD2 (7 bases). CDR1 LGHDT and CDR2 YNNKEL come from the germline V gene (reference sequence). The CDR3 length is 17 residues. Trimming removed 3 bases at V and 2 bases at J, with 16 bases between. The chain's CDR3 is CASSQRASGTNTGELFF. CDR3 DNA sequence: TGTGCCAGCAGCCAGAGAGCGAGCGGGACAAACACCGGGGAGCTGTTTTTT.

This chain uses TRBV2 with TRBJ2-2; D is perhaps TRBD2 (5 bases). Trimming removed 3 bases from V and 0 bases from J, with 11 bases in between. The CDR3 covers 16 residues. Germline loops: CDR1 SNHLY, CDR2 FYNNEI. CDR3 DNA: TGTGCCAGCAGTGACGGTGCGGGCCCGAACACCGGGGAGCTGTTTTTT. It translates to CASSDGAGPNTGELFF. Together with reference TRBV2 and TRBJ2-2, the CDR3 gives the full variable domain: EPEVTQTPSHQVTQMGQEVILRCVPISNHLYFYWYRQILGQKVEFLVSFYNNEISEKSEIFDDQFSVERPDGSNFTLKIRSTKLEDSAMYFCASSDGAGPNTGELFFGEGSRLTVL.

The genes are TRBV7-9 and TRBJ1-5; a possible D gene is TRBD1 (5 bases). V was trimmed by 3 bases and J by 2 bases, leaving 14 bases between them. The CDR3 is made up of 16 amino acids. Germline CDR1 is SEHNR and CDR2 is FQNEAQ (reference sequence). The CDR3, as DNA: TGTGCCAGCAGCTTCTTTTACGGGGGTGGCAATCAGCCCCAGCATTTT. Translation: CASSFFYGGGNQPQHF.

The chain joins TRBV7-9 to TRBJ2-6, with a possible D match to TRBD1 (5 bases). Germline V gene data show CDR1 as SEHNR and CDR2 as FQNEAQ (reference sequence). This CDR3 contains 13 residues. V lost 5 bases and J 5 bases, leaving 7 bases between the germline ends. The CDR3 sequence is CASSPGRANVLTF. For the CDR3, the DNA is TGTGCCAGCAGCCCAGGGAGGGCCAACGTCCTGACTTTC.

The J gene is TRBJ1-1, the V gene TRBV7-2, with a weak D call TRBD1 (5 bases). The CDR3 length is 15 residues. Germline V lookup: CDR1 SGHTA, CDR2 FQGNSA. V lost 5 bases, J lost 1 base, and 14 bases lay in between. The CDR3 spells CASSLLRDANTEAFF. The CDR3 DNA follows: TGTGCCAGCAGCCTCCTCAGGGATGCGAACACTGAAGCTTTCTTT.